This TCR beta chain is drawn from a study of CD8+ T cells in alopecia areata. Study-wide findings and caveats: Higher clonality and more expanded CD8+ clones appeared in lesional than normal scalp.

Researchers gathered lesional scalp punch biopsies and peripheral blood from patients with alopecia areata. A FACSAria was used to sort CD4+ and CD8+ T cells. These cells came from PBMCs. This clone was detected only a few times. What it recognizes is unknown. In germline, CDR1 is SGHTA, CDR2 FQGNSA. The ends were cut back, 4 bases at V and 4 bases at J, with 6 bases in the middle. The CDR3 runs 12 residues. RNA, once extracted, was reverse transcribed into cDNA for use as the sequencing template. Libraries were prepared by immunoSEQ multiplex PCR; TCRdb keeps only in-frame clonotypes and omits some of them. This sample has about 100,000 clones, with 45% to 60% found just once.

The source material was NKG2D-low CD8+ T cells sorted from blood. The V and J genes are TRBV7-2 and TRBJ2-3; no reliable D call. The TCR was taken from a human donor with alopecia areata. CDR3 sequence reads: CASSSTPDTQYF. CDR3 DNA sequence: TGTGCCAGCAGCTCCACTCCAGATACGCAGTATTTT.